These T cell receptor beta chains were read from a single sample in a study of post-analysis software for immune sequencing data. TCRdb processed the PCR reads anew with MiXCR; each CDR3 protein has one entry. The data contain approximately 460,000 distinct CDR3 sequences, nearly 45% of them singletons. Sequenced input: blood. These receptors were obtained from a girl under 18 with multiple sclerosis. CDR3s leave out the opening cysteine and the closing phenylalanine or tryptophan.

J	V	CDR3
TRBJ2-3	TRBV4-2	ASSFHPGLAAEGGTDTQY
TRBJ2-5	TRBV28	ASSFIHQGQALETQY
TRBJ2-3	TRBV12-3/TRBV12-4	ASRRTGGGTDTQY
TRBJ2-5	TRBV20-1	SAPRAVQETQY
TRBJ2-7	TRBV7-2	ASSSYLTYEQY
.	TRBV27	ASRKLAGRYEQY
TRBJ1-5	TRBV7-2	ASSPRDSHNQPQH
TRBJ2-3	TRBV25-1	ASSVRTSGRAYSTDTQY
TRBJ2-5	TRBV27	ASSATLGLGETQY
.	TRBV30	AWSQGLGPIEQY
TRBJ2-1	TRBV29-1	SVHRDRDYNEQF
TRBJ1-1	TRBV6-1	ASSDYNTANTEAF
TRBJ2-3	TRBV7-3	ASSVAGGTTDTQY
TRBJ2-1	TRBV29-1	SVVELAGPTIPDEQF
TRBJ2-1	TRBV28	ASSLWQGAGYNEQF
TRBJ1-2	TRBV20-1	SARDRGLAYGYT
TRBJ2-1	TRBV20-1	SARSGSKDEQF
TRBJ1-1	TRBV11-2	ASSLEGRMLTEAF
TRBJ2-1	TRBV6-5	ASSYSGRVGNEQF
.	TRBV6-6	ASSSRDHEQY
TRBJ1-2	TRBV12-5	ASGSFQGDPNYGYT
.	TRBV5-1	ASSSGRLAETQY
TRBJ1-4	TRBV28	ASSFPGQTNEKLF
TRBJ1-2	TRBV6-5	ASSYNGQDPYGYT
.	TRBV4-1	ASSQTWAGGETQY
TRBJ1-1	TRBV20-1	SAGGGTEAF
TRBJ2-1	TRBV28	ASSRQRTYNEQF
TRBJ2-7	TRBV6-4	ASSVLIDGASGNPYEQY
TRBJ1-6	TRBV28	ASSLISSYNSPLH
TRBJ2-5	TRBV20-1	SASLRGETQY
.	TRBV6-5	ASSYGMRGVYEQY
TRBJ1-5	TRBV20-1	SARVGNSNQPQH
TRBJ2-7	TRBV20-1	SVGDRVGNEQY
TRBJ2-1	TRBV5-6	ASSLGLSNEQF
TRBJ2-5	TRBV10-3	AISESRLGQGSETQY